Each of the 28 T cell receptor beta chains below was sequenced from the same sample in a study of T cells of healthy individuals. MiXCR, run by TCRdb on the 5' RACE reads, gives a single entry per CDR3 protein. This table has about 53,000 distinct CDR3 sequences, roughly 14% appearing once. The receptors stem from a human donor in good health.

The V and J genes are TRBV12-5 and TRBJ2-7; possible D gene TRBD1, 6 bases. Germline lookup yields CDR1 LGHNT and CDR2 FRNRAP. This CDR3 is 15 amino acids long. Trimming took 0 bases from V and 0 from J, leaving 9 bases between them. CDR3 region: CASGLVRDISYEQYF. The CDR3 DNA reads TGTGCTAGTGGTTTGGTACGGGACATCTCCTACGAGCAGTACTTC.

CDR3 nucleotides: TGTGCCACCAGTGACCCCTCCCGGGACAGCTCGAACACCGGGGAGCTGTTTTTT. Translation gives CATSDPSRDSSNTGELFF. The gene calls are TRBV24-1 and TRBJ2-2; 7 positions match TRBD1. V lost 4 bases to trimming and J lost 0 bases; unmatched junction nucleotides: 10. Germline V lookup: CDR1 KGHDR, CDR2 SFDVKD. The length of the CDR3 is 18 residues.

A remark on this clonotype: Just one base apart from a much larger clone, this may be a read error. The rearrangement uses TRBV6-5 and TRBJ2-5; D unresolved. The germline V gene has CDR1 MNHEY and CDR2 SVGAGI. V lost 5 bases and J 3 bases, leaving 10 bases between the germline ends. The CDR3 consists of 13 residues. The CDR3 coding sequence is TGTGCCAGCAGTATGCTCGGAGAAGAGACCCAGTACTTC. This gives the protein CASSMLGEETQYF.

In this sample, this clonotype turned up many times. The chain uses TRBV20-1 and TRBJ2-7; D is uncertain. The V gene lost 6 bases and the J gene lost 7 bases, with 16 bases spanning the gap. Germline CDR1 and CDR2: DFQATT and SNEGSKA (reference sequence). The CDR3 totals 12 residues. CDR3: CSAGSLPTEQYF. The CDR3 coding sequence is TGCAGTGCAGGGTCACTTCCTACGGAGCAGTACTTC.

This chain connects TRBV12-3 or TRBV12-4 to TRBJ2-2; 9 positions match TRBD1. This CDR3 spans 15 amino acids. J was trimmed by 1 base and V by 5 bases; bases with no gene match: 2. CDR3 protein: CASSKDRGNTGELFF. CDR3 in DNA: TGTGCCAGCAGTAAGGACAGGGGGAACACCGGGGAGCTGTTTTTT.

This clonotype was observed a handful of times. V usage is TRBV7-9 and J usage is TRBJ1-2, with 11 bases lining up with TRBD1. This CDR3 spans 16 amino acids. V lost 3 bases, J lost 1 base, and 4 bases stayed unmatched. Germline V CDR1 and CDR2: SEHNR, FQNEAQ (reference sequence). CDR3 DNA: TGTGCCAGCAGCTTGGGACAGGGGGAGGATAACTATGGCTACACCTTC. This encodes CASSLGQGEDNYGYTF.

The chain uses TRBV7-9 and TRBJ2-3, with D perhaps TRBD2 (5 bases). This CDR3 region has 16 residues. The germline CDR1 and CDR2 sequences are SEHNR and FQNEAQ (reference sequence). Trimming took 4 bases from V and 3 from J, leaving 17 bases between them. The CDR3 nucleotides read TGTGCCAGCAGCTCCCGTGGTGGATGGGAGACAGATACGCAGTATTTT. This codes for CASSSRGGWETDTQYF.

This clonotype occurred a few times. V gene TRBV7-3 combines with J gene TRBJ2-2; D is uncertain. With 5 bases removed from V and 2 bases from J, the gap between germline ends came to 12 bases. Germline lookup yields CDR1 SGHTA and CDR2 FQGTGA. This CDR3 has 15 residues. The CDR3 region is CASSPRLGNTGELFF. CDR3 nucleotide sequence: TGTGCCAGCAGCCCGCGACTGGGAAACACCGGGGAGCTGTTTTTT.

This clonotype was detected many times. The chain carries TRBV24-1 and TRBJ2-1, with D possibly TRBD1 on 5 matching bases. This CDR3 has 13 amino acids. Per germline, CDR1 KGHDR and CDR2 SFDVKD. Trimming cost V 9 bases and J 7 bases, with 15 bases left between them. In DNA form, the CDR3 reads TGTGCCACCGGGGCGACCCTTGGGAATGAGCAGTTCTTC. Amino acids: CATGATLGNEQFF.

This clonotype has a count of ten or more. The chain has TRBV13 and TRBJ2-2, with no clear D. Germline CDR1 is PRHDT and CDR2 is FYEKMQ (reference sequence). V was pared by 0 bases and J by 4 bases, with 0 bases between. The CDR3 loop spans 12 amino acids. CDR3 DNA sequence: TGTGCCAGCAGCTTAGGCACCGGGGAGCTGTTTTTT. Translated, it gives CASSLGTGELFF. The full variable domain, completed using reference TRBV13 and TRBJ2-2, is AAGVIQSPRHLIKEKRETATLKCYPIPRHDTVYWYQQGPGQDPQFLISFYEKMQSDKGSIPDRFSAQQFSDYHSELNMSSLELGDSALYFCASSLGTGELFFGEGSRLTVL.

The sample holds many counts of this clonotype. The chain joins TRBV4-3 to TRBJ1-4, with 7 bases fitting TRBD1. Germline V gives CDR1 LGHNA, CDR2 YSLEER. This CDR3 contains 16 residues. J was trimmed by 0 bases and V by 4 bases; bases with no gene match: 5. CDR3 DNA sequence: TGCGCCAGCAGCCCCGGACAGGCCGCAACTAATGAAAAACTGTTTTTT. Its translation: CASSPGQAATNEKLFF.

This clonotype was detected a few times. The chain couples TRBV7-2 to TRBJ2-5; D possibly corresponds to TRBD1 (6 bases). Germline V gene lookup returns CDR1 SGHTA and CDR2 FQGNSA. This CDR3 has 14 residues. V was trimmed by 5 bases and J by 7 bases, leaving 17 bases between them. Here the CDR3 reads CASSTLRGLVTQYF. The CDR3 DNA is TGTGCCAGCAGCACCCTCAGGGGTCTCGTGACCCAGTACTTC.

This clonotype was detected ten times or more. One end of the junction fails to match germline, which may point to a read error. This chain uses TRBV10-3 with TRBJ2-1; the D is unclear. Germline V gives CDR1 ENHRY, CDR2 SYGVKD. The CDR3 totals 13 residues. The CDR3 nucleotides are TGTGCCATCAGTGAGACCTCCTCCAATGAGCAGTTCTTC. Its translation is CAISETSSNEQFF.

This rearrangement joins TRBV12-1 to TRBJ1-4. TRBV12-1 is labeled a pseudogene. The CDR3 covers 15 residues. The CDR3 bases are TGTGCCAGCAGCCTACTCTCCCAACTTAATGAAAAACTGTTTTTT. Its translation is CASSLLSQLNEKLFF.

This clonotype was counted at least ten times. The chain has TRBV20-1 and TRBJ2-3; D is undetermined. This CDR3 region has 12 residues. Looked up from germline, CDR1 is DFQATT and CDR2 is SNEGSKA (reference sequence). V dropped 3 bases and J dropped 0 bases, with 4 bases sitting between them. CDR3 sequence reads: CSARGSTDTQYF. The CDR3 nucleotides are TGCAGTGCTAGGGGTAGCACAGATACGCAGTATTTT.

This clonotype has more than one count but fewer than ten. CDR3 nucleotides: TGTGCCATCAGAACGAGTGGACAGGGGGCGAGAGATCGTATCACAGATACGCAGTATTTT. This encodes CAIRTSGQGARDRITDTQYF. This chain connects TRBV10-3 to TRBJ2-3; 11 bases line up with TRBD1. Looked up from germline, CDR1 is ENHRY and CDR2 is SYGVKD. Losses at the gene ends were 6 bases for V and 2 bases for J; bases not matched to a gene: 19. The CDR3 loop spans 20 amino acids.

This clonotype was seen repeatedly, ten times or more. The rearrangement uses TRBV7-8 and TRBJ2-1; TRBD1 agrees at 9 bases. The V gene end was trimmed by 4 bases and the J gene end by 7 bases; junction bases not matched to a gene: 2. Germline assignment: CDR1 SGHVS and CDR2 FQNEAQ. The CDR3 has 13 amino acids. In nucleotides, the CDR3 is TGTGCCAGCAGCTCGACAGGGGGAAATGAGCAGTTCTTC. This codes for CASSSTGGNEQFF.

At least ten counts were recorded for this clonotype. J is TRBJ2-1 and V is TRBV29-1, with D perhaps TRBD2 (6 bases). CDR1 is SQVTM and CDR2 is ANQGSEA in the germline V gene. Trimming pared 6 bases from V and 7 bases from J, leaving 19 bases between. The CDR3 is 14 amino acids. CDR3: CSVHGGVVSNEQFF. For the CDR3, the DNA is TGCAGCGTGCACGGGGGAGTCGTGTCGAATGAGCAGTTCTTC.

This clonotype was counted ten times or more. CDR3 amino acids: CASSLIQGGNQPQHF. For the CDR3, the DNA is TGTGCCAGCAGCCTAATACAGGGCGGGAATCAGCCCCAGCATTTT. The chain is built from TRBV11-2 and TRBJ1-5, with a tentative D call TRBD1 (6 bases). There are 15 residues in the CDR3. V was trimmed by 5 bases and J by 4 bases, leaving 15 bases between them. Per the germline V gene, CDR1 is SGHAT and CDR2 is FQNNGV.

V is TRBV10-3 and J is TRBJ2-7; 14 bases are shared with TRBD2. This CDR3 is built from 15 residues. The J segment lost 6 bases and the V segment lost 7 bases, leaving 8 bases of the junction unmatched. The germline CDR1 and CDR2 sequences are ENHRY and SYGVKD. The CDR3 nucleotides are TGTGCCATCACCACCTCGGGACTAGCGGGAGTCGAGCAGTACTTC. This codes for CAITTSGLAGVEQYF.

Only a few counts were recorded for this clonotype. The chain couples TRBV7-8 to TRBJ1-5; 9 bases line up with TRBD1. This CDR3 is built from 18 residues. After removal of 1 base from V and 4 bases from J, the junction contained 11 bases not matched to a gene. Per the germline V gene, CDR1 is SGHVS and CDR2 is FQNEAQ. CDR3 amino acids: CASSLGYRGPPQNQPQHF. The CDR3 DNA follows: TGTGCCAGCAGCTTAGGCTACAGGGGGCCCCCACAGAATCAGCCCCAGCATTTT.

This clonotype was observed at least ten times. The chain recombines TRBV7-8 with TRBJ2-1; possibly TRBD2 for D (6 bases). CDR3 length: 16 residues. The ends were cut back, 1 base at V and 3 bases at J, with 13 bases in the middle. Germline lookup yields CDR1 SGHVS and CDR2 FQNEAQ. CDR3 in DNA: TGTGCCAGCAGCTTAGTTGGGGGGACCATCTACAATGAGCAGTTCTTC. Amino acid sequence: CASSLVGGTIYNEQFF.

This clonotype was found a few times. The chain uses TRBV20-1 and TRBJ1-2; no firm D call. Trimming cost V 3 bases and J 7 bases, with 18 bases left between them. Germline CDR1 DFQATT, CDR2 SNEGSKA (reference sequence). This CDR3 spans 14 amino acids. The CDR3 spells CSARIPGGVRGYTF. The DNA of the CDR3 is TGCAGTGCTAGGATCCCCGGTGGGGTTCGTGGCTACACCTTC.

This clonotype has a single count. V and J are TRBV12-3 or TRBV12-4 and TRBJ2-7; maybe TRBD1 (5 bases). V dropped 4 bases and J dropped 5 bases, with 12 bases sitting between them. This CDR3 is built from 13 residues. The CDR3 here is CASSSGKTNEQYF. DNA for the CDR3: TGTGCCAGCAGTTCAGGGAAAACTAACGAGCAGTACTTC.

The chain joins TRBV20-1 to TRBJ1-6, with D hard to call. Germline CDR1 DFQATT, CDR2 SNEGSKA (reference sequence). The V gene lost 6 bases and the J gene lost 7 bases, with 28 bases spanning the gap. The CDR3 totals 18 residues. In DNA form, the CDR3 reads TGCAGTGCACCTACCATAGTAATTTCGACTAGCCTGAATTCACCCCTCCACTTT. Its translation is CSAPTIVISTSLNSPLHF.

There are many counts of this clonotype. The chain combines TRBV7-9 with TRBJ2-1; 9 nucleotides line up with TRBD2. The V segment lost 0 bases and the J segment 8 bases; nucleotides outside the gene matches: 8. The CDR3 length is 16 residues. Germline CDR1 is SEHNR and CDR2 is FQNEAQ (reference sequence). DNA of the CDR3: TGTGCCAGCAGCTTAGCGCTGAGCGGGAGGACGGATGAGCAGTTCTTC. It specifies CASSLALSGRTDEQFF.

This clonotype has just one count. The chain uses TRBV24-1 and TRBJ1-2; D unclear. CDR1 is KGHDR and CDR2 is SFDVKD in the germline V gene. The CDR3 has 16 residues. The V end was cut by 4 bases, the J end by 0 bases, with 14 bases between. The CDR3 DNA reads as TGTGCCACCAGTGACTCCGGAGGCGGTACTAACTATGGCTACACCTTC. This translates into CATSDSGGGTNYGYTF.

The rearrangement joins TRBV24-1 to TRBJ2-3; TRBD1 aligns across 8 bases. Looked up from germline, CDR1 is KGHDR and CDR2 is SFDVKD. V lost 3 bases to trimming and J lost 6 bases; unmatched junction nucleotides: 16. CDR3 size: 18 residues. In DNA form, the CDR3 reads TGTGCCACCAGTGATAACAGTCCCGGGACAGGATTTGGGGATACGCAGTATTTT. It codes for CATSDNSPGTGFGDTQYF.